The 10 T cell receptor beta chains listed next were all sequenced from one sample in a study of cytomegalovirus exposure and HLA in healthy donors. With 60 Vbeta and 13 Jbeta primers, the PCR was carried out. Using immunoSEQ multiplex PCR, the repertoire was profiled, and TCRdb retains in-frame clones only, with some absent. The table lists 150,000 to 200,000 clones, about 83% of them singletons. Sequencing was carried out using PBMCs. The receptors here all came from a girl aged 10-17 years in good health and CMV-seropositive.

This clone was recorded a few times. The chain links TRBV9 to TRBJ1-1; 7 nucleotides line up with TRBD1. The germline V gene encodes CDR1 SGDLS and CDR2 YYNGEE. V gave up 3 bases and J gave up 1 base; unmatched junction bases: 0. The CDR3 spans 13 residues. The CDR3 DNA reads TGTGCCAGCAGCGGACAGGGGAACACTGAAGCTTTCTTT. Residues: CASSGQGNTEAFF. The full variable domain, in which reference TRBV9 and TRBJ1-1 provide the parts outside the CDR3, is DSGVTQTPKHLITATGQRVTLRCSPRSGDLSVYWYQQSLDQGLQFLIQYYNGEERAKGNILERFSAQQFPDLHSELNLSSLELGDSALYFCASSGQGNTEAFFGQGTRLTVV.

The J gene is TRBJ2-7, the V gene TRBV4-1, with D perhaps matching TRBD2 (7 bases). This CDR3 region has 14 residues. Germline V gene data show CDR1 as MGHRA and CDR2 as YSYEKL. The V end lost 1 base, the J end lost 6 bases, and 13 bases lay between the germline ends. The CDR3, as DNA: TGCGCCAGCAGCCAAGTTGGGGGGGCCGGCGAGCAGTACTTC. It encodes CASSQVGGAGEQYF.

This chain connects TRBV5-1 to TRBJ2-2; 9 bases agree with TRBD1. The CDR3 runs 15 residues. The germline CDR1 and CDR2 sequences are SGHRS and YFSETQ. V trimming: 5 bases; J trimming: 4 bases; junction bases outside the gene matches: 6. The CDR3, as DNA: TGCGCCAGCAGAGGTTGGGGACAGGGCACCGGGGAGCTGTTTTTT. This codes for CASRGWGQGTGELFF.

The gene calls are TRBV9 and TRBJ2-6, with 9 bases that match TRBD1. Trimming took 0 bases from V and 4 from J; bases not matched to a gene: 5. Per germline, CDR1 SGDLS and CDR2 YYNGEE. The length of the CDR3 is 17 residues. The CDR3 here is CASSVVQGAGGANVLTF. The DNA of the CDR3 is TGTGCCAGCAGCGTAGTACAGGGGGCAGGAGGGGCCAACGTCCTGACTTTC.

V and J are TRBV6-1 and TRBJ2-1; 7 bases align to TRBD2. Germline V gene sequence: CDR1 MNHNS, CDR2 SASEGT. The J segment lost 0 bases and the V segment lost 7 bases, leaving 6 bases of the junction unmatched. The CDR3 runs 15 residues. CDR3 amino acids: CASTATSASYNEQFF. As DNA, the CDR3 is TGTGCCAGCACGGCCACTAGCGCCTCCTACAATGAGCAGTTCTTC.

The CDR3 bases are TGTGCCAGCAGCTTAGAGTACAGGGGGAAGGTAAAGACTGAAGCTTTCTTT. Translating gives CASSLEYRGKVKTEAFF. The chain joins TRBV7-8 to TRBJ1-1; 8 positions match TRBD1. This CDR3 has 17 residues. The V gene's germline CDR1 is SGHVS and CDR2 FQNEAQ. V shed 1 base and J 5 bases; nucleotides not matched to a gene: 12.

The sample holds a few counts of this clone. The chain is built from TRBV4-1 and TRBJ2-7; D is perhaps TRBD1 (5 bases). V dropped 2 bases and J dropped 3 bases, with 8 bases sitting between them. Germline CDR1 and CDR2: MGHRA and YSYEKL. CDR3 length equals 13 residues. The CDR3 is CASSQTDSYEQYF. In DNA form, the CDR3 reads TGCGCCAGCAGCCAAACAGACAGCTACGAGCAGTACTTC.

This sequence joins TRBV20-1 and TRBJ1-2; the D gene is possibly TRBD1 (5 bases). Trimming shortened V by 0 bases and J by 8 bases, and 7 bases separated the two germline ends. The CDR3 sequence is 11 residues long. Per the germline V gene, CDR1 is DFQATT and CDR2 is SNEGSKA (reference sequence). The CDR3 loop reads CSARDGGGYTF. DNA of the CDR3: TGCAGTGCTAGAGACGGGGGGGGCTACACCTTC.

This clone was observed a few times. The rearrangement joins TRBV10-3 to TRBJ1-2, with D hard to call. Germline V lookup: CDR1 ENHRY, CDR2 SYGVKD. V lost 1 base to trimming and J lost 3 bases, with 6 bases between them. The CDR3 covers 13 residues. CDR3 bases: TGTGCCATCAGTGAGTATAACTACTATGGCTACACCTTC. Its translation is CAISEYNYYGYTF.

In its sample, this clone was seen a few times. The rearrangement joins TRBV27 to TRBJ1-2; weak D call: TRBD1 (6 bases). The CDR3 sequence is 14 residues long. V was cut by 0 bases and J by 3 bases, with 8 bases left in between. Germline loops: CDR1 MNHEY, CDR2 SMNVEV (reference sequence). CDR3 bases: TGTGCCAGCAGTTTATCGCGGGGGCACTATGGCTACACCTTC. Its protein is CASSLSRGHYGYTF.